A single sample gave rise to the 14 T cell receptor beta chains below, sequenced in a study of radiotherapy plus CTLA-4 blockade in lung cancer. This table comes from immunoSEQ multiplex PCR, and its TCRdb copy is limited to in-frame clones, with some not included. The sample has some 78,000 clones; roughly 86% are singletons. Sequences were derived from peripheral blood, sampled from a patient treated with radiotherapy plus ipilimumab. These receptors were collected from a human donor with non-small cell lung cancer who had stable disease on radiotherapy plus ipilimumab.

J is TRBJ2-2 and V is TRBV5-1; a possible D gene is TRBD2 (6 bases). V was clipped by 0 bases and J by 2 bases, with 14 bases between them. In germline, CDR1 is SGHRS, CDR2 YFSETQ. The CDR3 length is 17 residues. CDR3 region: CASSLVGSGVNTGELFF. The CDR3 bases are TGCGCCAGCAGCTTGGTTGGTAGCGGAGTCAACACCGGGGAGCTGTTTTTT.

This chain uses TRBV18 with TRBJ2-1; no definite D call. Looked up from germline, CDR1 is KGHSH and CDR2 is LQKENI. This CDR3 comprises 13 residues. V was clipped by 6 bases and J by 2 bases, with 8 bases between them. In DNA form, the CDR3 reads TGTGCCAGCTCCAGGCAGACCTACAATGAGCAGTTCTTC. It yields the protein CASSRQTYNEQFF.

V is TRBV4-1 and J is TRBJ1-2; D unclear. V dropped 0 bases and J dropped 7 bases, with 12 bases sitting between them. This CDR3 has 14 residues. Germline V gene lookup returns CDR1 MGHRA and CDR2 YSYEKL. This CDR3 reads CASSQDAVSSGYTF. In DNA, the CDR3 is TGCGCCAGCAGCCAAGATGCAGTATCGAGTGGCTACACCTTC.

The chain carries TRBV4-1 and TRBJ2-5, with D unresolved. The DNA end is a closer match to TRBJ2-7, so the J assignment may be wrong. Germline V CDR1 and CDR2: MGHRA, YSYEKL. The length of the CDR3 is 14 residues. The CDR3 reads CASSQVTGTYEQYF. CDR3 nucleotides: TGCGCCAGCAGCCAAGTCACCGGAACCTACGAGCAGTACTTC.

The rearrangement joins TRBV19 to TRBJ2-1, with a tentative D call TRBD2 (6 bases). There are 17 residues in the CDR3. V dropped 2 bases and J dropped 0 bases, with 14 bases sitting between them. Germline V CDR1 and CDR2: LNHDA, SQIVND (reference sequence). The CDR3: CASSIRGLTISYNEQFF. As DNA, the CDR3 is TGTGCCAGTAGTATAAGGGGACTCACAATCTCCTACAATGAGCAGTTCTTC.

The V call is TRBV19, the J call TRBJ2-3, with 9 bases identical to TRBD1. The CDR3 has 14 residues. Germline lookup yields CDR1 LNHDA and CDR2 SQIVND (reference sequence). After removal of 8 bases from V and 4 bases from J, the junction contained 7 bases not matched to a gene. For the CDR3, the DNA is TGTGCCAGTGGCGGGACAGGGAGTGCAGATACGCAGTATTTT. Encoded protein: CASGGTGSADTQYF.

The chain recombines TRBV9 with TRBJ2-1; D unclear. In germline, CDR1 is SGDLS, CDR2 YYNGEE. V was trimmed by 7 bases and J by 5 bases, leaving 7 bases between them. This CDR3 is built from 11 residues. In DNA form, the CDR3 reads TGTGCCAGCCAGCGAGACAATGAGCAGTTCTTC. Residues: CASQRDNEQFF.

The chain is built from TRBV5-1 and TRBJ2-1; no firm D call. The CDR3 runs to 15 residues. Germline values: CDR1 SGHRS, CDR2 YFSETQ. V was clipped by 0 bases and J by 0 bases, with 7 bases between them. CDR3 sequence: CASSLGESSYNEQFF. The CDR3 bases are TGCGCCAGCAGCTTGGGAGAGAGCTCCTACAATGAGCAGTTCTTC. The variable domain in full, with the rest retrieved from reference TRBV5-1 and TRBJ2-1, is KAGVTQTPRYLIKTRGQQVTLSCSPISGHRSVSWYQQTPGQGLQFLFEYFSETQRNKGNFPGRFSGRQFSNSRSEMNVSTLELGDSALYLCASSLGESSYNEQFFGPGTRLTVL.

The genes are TRBV7-9 and TRBJ1-3; D perhaps matches TRBD1 (6 bases). The V end was cut by 5 bases, the J end by 4 bases, with 15 bases between. The length of the CDR3 is 15 residues. The germline V gene encodes CDR1 SEHNR and CDR2 FQNEAQ (reference sequence). This chain's CDR3 is CASSPPLTGGNTIYF. The CDR3 region has the DNA TGTGCCAGCAGCCCACCATTGACAGGAGGAAACACCATATATTTT. Filled out from reference TRBV7-9 and TRBJ1-3, the complete variable domain reads DTGVSQNPRHKITKRGQNVTFRCDPISEHNRLYWYRQTLGQGPEFLTYFQNEAQLEKSRLLSDRFSAERPKGSFSTLEIQRTEQGDSAMYLCASSPPLTGGNTIYFGEGSWLTVV.

In its sample, this clone was seen a few times. The V gene is TRBV9, the J gene TRBJ2-5; TRBD2 aligns across 11 bases. CDR3 size: 18 residues. The J segment lost 4 bases and the V segment lost 4 bases, leaving 15 bases of the junction unmatched. Germline V CDR1 and CDR2: SGDLS, YYNGEE. This chain's CDR3 is CASSTLAGGRRVSETQYF. The CDR3 DNA is TGTGCCAGCAGCACCCTAGCGGGGGGCCGCCGGGTGTCAGAGACCCAGTACTTC.

The CDR3 sequence: CASGISDSGYTF. The CDR3 nucleotides read TGTGCCAGCGGGATTTCGGATTCTGGCTACACCTTC. The chain uses TRBV7-9 and TRBJ1-2; no firm D call. V gave up 8 bases and J gave up 7 bases, with 14 bases separating them. The CDR3 runs 12 residues. Germline CDR1 is SEHNR and CDR2 is FQNEAQ (reference sequence). Drawing the rest from reference TRBV7-9 and TRBJ1-2, the complete variable domain is DTGVSQNPRHKITKRGQNVTFRCDPISEHNRLYWYRQTLGQGPEFLTYFQNEAQLEKSRLLSDRFSAERPKGSFSTLEIQRTEQGDSAMYLCASGISDSGYTFGSGTRLTVV.

The J gene is TRBJ2-7, the V gene TRBV30, with 14 bases that match TRBD2. CDR3 length: 15 amino acids. V was clipped by 2 bases and J by 7 bases; unmatched bases: 7. Germline assignment: CDR1 GTSNPN and CDR2 SVGIG (reference sequence). Here the CDR3 reads CAWSTTSGRAPEQYF. In DNA, the CDR3 is TGTGCCTGGAGTACGACTAGCGGGAGGGCTCCTGAGCAGTACTTC. Drawing the rest from reference TRBV30 and TRBJ2-7, the complete variable domain is SQTIHQWPATLVQPVGSPLSLECTVEGTSNPNLYWYRQAAGRGLQLLFYSVGIGQISSEVPQNLSASRPQDRQFILSSKKLLLSDSGFYLCAWSTTSGRAPEQYFGPGTRLTVT.

The chain combines TRBV28 with TRBJ1-2; D is unresolved. Germline CDR1 is MDHEN and CDR2 is SYDVKM. This CDR3 region has 11 residues. With 6 bases removed from V and 6 bases from J, the gap between germline ends came to 8 bases. CDR3 DNA: TGTGCCAGCAGCAGTACAAATGGCTACACCTTC. Its translation: CASSSTNGYTF.

This clone was recorded a few times. The chain joins TRBV2 to TRBJ2-1, with TRBD2 as a possible D gene (6 bases). V was shortened by 8 bases and J by 2 bases, with 10 bases between the two germline ends. From germline, CDR1 is SNHLY and CDR2 FYNNEI. The CDR3 covers 13 residues. The CDR3 protein is CASRWEAYNEQFF. In nucleotides, the CDR3 is TGTGCCAGCCGGTGGGAGGCCTACAATGAGCAGTTCTTC.